The rows below give T cell receptor beta chains drawn from one sample of a study of cytomegalovirus exposure and HLA in healthy donors. Libraries were prepared by immunoSEQ multiplex PCR; TCRdb keeps only in-frame clonotypes and omits some of them. The sample holds about 160,000 clones, roughly 80% seen once. Sequencing input: PBMCs. The source is a man aged 50 to 60 in good health and CMV-seropositive. The CDR3 runs from the conserved cysteine through the conserved F or W. The D gene is left open where the match is weak.

CDR3 DNA: TGTGCCAGCAGTTCAGCGGGCCTAATTAGGGAGACCCAGTACTTC
CDR3 protein: CASSSAGLIRETQYF
J gene: TRBJ2-5
V gene: TRBV28
D gene: NA

CDR3 DNA: TGTGCCAGCAGCCTACTGGACAGCTACGAGCAGTACTTC
CDR3 protein: CASSLLDSYEQYF
J gene: TRBJ2-7
V gene: TRBV5-6
D gene: NA

CDR3 DNA: TGTGCCAGCTTCGAGGGTTACTATGGCTACACCTTC
CDR3 protein: CASFEGYYGYTF
J gene: TRBJ1-2
V gene: TRBV28
D gene: NA

CDR3 DNA: TGTGCCATCTCGGCGGGAAATTCACCCCTCCACTTT
CDR3 protein: CAISAGNSPLHF
J gene: TRBJ1-6
V gene: TRBV10-3
D gene: NA

CDR3 DNA: TGTGCCAGCAGTTTATTCCTTTTTCGGAACACTGAAGCTTTCTTT
CDR3 protein: CASSLFLFRNTEAFF
J gene: TRBJ1-1
V gene: TRBV28
D gene: NA

CDR3 DNA: TGTGCCAGCAGAAATAGCGGGGGGGCGGGTGAGCAGTTCTTC
CDR3 protein: CASRNSGGAGEQFF
J gene: TRBJ2-1
V gene: TRBV11-3
D gene: TRBD2

CDR3 DNA: TGTGCCAGCAGCGTTTCAGGTACCCGAGCGGACTACGAGCAGTACTTC
CDR3 protein: CASSVSGTRADYEQYF
J gene: TRBJ2-7
V gene: TRBV9
D gene: NA

CDR3 DNA: TGTGCCAGCAGCCCCTTCGGGTCGTCGGATTCACCCCTCCACTTT
CDR3 protein: CASSPFGSSDSPLHF
J gene: TRBJ1-6
V gene: TRBV7-9
D gene: NA

CDR3 DNA: TGTGCCAGCAGCTTGGATGGGAGGGCTAATGAAAAACTGTTTTTT
CDR3 protein: CASSLDGRANEKLFF
J gene: TRBJ1-4
V gene: TRBV5-4
D gene: NA

CDR3 DNA: TGTGCCAGCAGCACCTACAGGGGACCTTCTAACTATGGCTACACCTTC
CDR3 protein: CASSTYRGPSNYGYTF
J gene: TRBJ1-2
V gene: TRBV11-2
D gene: TRBD1

CDR3 DNA: TGTGCCAGCAGCTTAGAAGGGGCTAATTCACCCCTCCACTTT
CDR3 protein: CASSLEGANSPLHF
J gene: TRBJ1-6
V gene: TRBV7-2
D gene: NA

CDR3 DNA: TGTGCCAGCAGTTACCTCCAGGGAGGTTTGTCTGAAGCTTTCTTT
CDR3 protein: CASSYLQGGLSEAFF
J gene: TRBJ1-1
V gene: TRBV6-5
D gene: NA

CDR3 DNA: TGTGCCAGCAGTCGCATCATGAGCTCCTACGAGCAGTACTTC
CDR3 protein: CASSRIMSSYEQYF
J gene: TRBJ2-7
V gene: TRBV6-1
D gene: NA

CDR3 DNA: TGTGCCAGCAGTTGGGACAGGGGTGGCAATCAGCCCCAGCATTTT
CDR3 protein: CASSWDRGGNQPQHF
J gene: TRBJ1-5
V gene: TRBV6-5
D gene: TRBD1

CDR3 DNA: TGCGCCAGCAGCTTACAGGGAGACTCTGGAAACACCATATATTTT
CDR3 protein: CASSLQGDSGNTIYF
J gene: TRBJ1-3
V gene: TRBV5-1
D gene: NA

CDR3 DNA: TGTGCCAGCAGCATCGACGGAGGGTACACTGAAGCTTTCTTT
CDR3 protein: CASSIDGGYTEAFF
J gene: TRBJ1-1
V gene: TRBV11-2
D gene: NA